The rows below give T cell receptor beta chains drawn from one sample of a study of lymphopenia after photon versus proton radiotherapy. Clones were sequenced by immunoSEQ multiplex PCR, and TCRdb holds only the in-frame ones, with some missing. The table has about 12,000 clones, roughly 90% seen once. This specimen was peripheral blood, taken from a patient treated with proton-based radiotherapy. These receptors were taken from a man between 60 and 75 years old with pancreatic cancer. Both conserved end residues are part of each CDR3. A D gene is named only where the DNA matches it firmly. Only some rows state a clone size, as once, few, many or a class for expanded clones.

v_call	clone_size	d_call	j_call	cdr3_aa	cdr3_nt
TRBV5-1	once	TRBD2	TRBJ2-7	CASSLGMVAGGTYEQYF	TGCGCCAGCAGCTTGGGAATGGTAGCGGGAGGCACCTACGAGCAGTACTTC
TRBV30	NA	NA	TRBJ1-2	CAWSFDRINYGYTF	TGTGCCTGGAGTTTCGACAGAATTAACTATGGCTACACCTTC
TRBV11-2	NA	NA	TRBJ1-1	CASSPLADRYTEAFF	TGTGCCAGCAGCCCACTGGCGGACAGATACACTGAAGCTTTCTTT
TRBV7-3	once	NA	TRBJ1-5	CASSLDSNQPQHF	TGTGCCAGCAGCTTAGACAGCAATCAGCCCCAGCATTTT
TRBV19	once	TRBD1	TRBJ2-1	CASNTPGQGIEQFF	TGTGCCAGTAACACCCCAGGACAGGGCATTGAGCAGTTCTTC
TRBV7-9	once	NA	TRBJ2-3	CASSKYSGSGTDTQYF	TGTGCCAGCAGCAAATACTCGGGGTCGGGAACAGATACGCAGTATTTT
TRBV13	once	NA	TRBJ2-7	CASSSYYEQYF	TGTGCCAGCAGCTCCTATTACGAGCAGTACTTC
TRBV6-6	NA	NA	TRBJ2-2	CASSLQGSGELFF	TGTGCCAGCAGTTTACAGGGCTCCGGGGAGCTGTTTTTT
TRBV19	NA	TRBD2	TRBJ2-3	CASSGLAGDTQYF	TGTGCCAGTTCGGGACTAGCGGGAGATACGCAGTATTTT
TRBV30	NA	NA	TRBJ2-7	CAWSVLRGSYEQYF	TGTGCCTGGAGTGTTCTGAGAGGGAGCTACGAGCAGTACTTC
TRBV5-1	NA	TRBD2	TRBJ2-7	CASSWGLAGGRDEQYF	TGCGCCAGCAGCTGGGGACTAGCGGGAGGCCGGGACGAGCAGTACTTC
TRBV4-1	NA	TRBD2	TRBJ2-1	CASSQGTGTSGYNEQFF	TGCGCCAGCAGCCAGGGGACCGGGACTAGCGGCTACAATGAGCAGTTCTTC
TRBV6-6	NA	NA	TRBJ1-3	CASSAGFSGNTIYF	TGTGCCAGCAGCGCAGGCTTCTCTGGAAACACCATATATTTT
TRBV4-3	few	TRBD1	TRBJ2-5	CASSQGTGGQETQYF	TGCGCCAGCAGCCAAGGGACAGGGGGCCAAGAGACCCAGTACTTC
TRBV7-2	NA	NA	TRBJ1-1	CASSLTGRPFF	TGTGCCAGCAGCTTAACAGGGAGGCCTTTCTTT
TRBV4-2	NA	NA	TRBJ2-5	CASSRMGSAGETQYF	TGTGCCAGCAGCCGGATGGGTAGCGCGGGGGAGACCCAGTACTTC
TRBV6-1	NA	NA	TRBJ2-7	CASSDPGQPRTYEQYF	TGTGCCAGCAGTGACCCGGGACAACCCCGGACCTACGAGCAGTACTTC
TRBV15	NA	TRBD1	TRBJ2-6	CATTRAGGSGANVLTF	TGTGCCACCACCCGGGCAGGGGGCTCTGGGGCCAACGTCCTGACTTTC
TRBV9	few	NA	TRBJ1-3	CASSNLRGGNTIYF	TGTGCCAGCAGCAATCTGAGAGGGGGAAACACCATATATTTT
TRBV19	NA	TRBD2	TRBJ2-7	CASSPNHGLAGYYEQYF	TGTGCCAGTAGTCCCAACCATGGACTAGCGGGATACTACGAGCAGTACTTC
TRBV13	NA	NA	TRBJ2-1	CASRRTRSSYNEQFF	TGTGCCAGCCGACGGACCCGGAGCTCCTACAATGAGCAGTTCTTC
TRBV2	NA	TRBD1	TRBJ1-1	CASSLSPQGYAEAFF	TGTGCCAGCAGTCTATCCCCACAGGGGTACGCTGAAGCTTTCTTT
TRBV7-9	NA	TRBD1	TRBJ1-1	CASSQGVNTEAFF	TGTGCCAGCAGCCAGGGGGTGAACACTGAAGCTTTCTTT
TRBV2	NA	TRBD1	TRBJ2-1	CASKSPGQAYNEQFF	TGTGCCAGCAAATCACCGGGACAGGCTTACAATGAGCAGTTCTTC
TRBV9	NA	NA	TRBJ2-2	CASSVTLGVTGELFF	TGTGCCAGCAGCGTAACACTAGGGGTCACCGGGGAGCTGTTTTTT
TRBV11-2	NA	NA	TRBJ1-2	CASSPDGTSNYGYTF	TGTGCCAGCAGCCCCGACGGCACCTCTAACTATGGCTACACCTTC
TRBV27	NA	TRBD1	TRBJ2-7	CASRVDRGQYEQYF	TGTGCCAGCAGGGTGGACAGGGGGCAATACGAGCAGTACTTC
TRBV5-6	NA	NA	TRBJ2-5	CASSLGSREETQYF	TGTGCCAGCAGCTTGGGATCCAGGGAAGAGACCCAGTACTTC
TRBV18	NA	NA	TRBJ2-7	CASSPGSYEQYF	TGTGCCAGCTCACCCGGGTCCTACGAGCAGTACTTC
TRBV5-4	NA	NA	TRBJ2-3	CASSAKKGGTDTQYF	TGTGCCAGCAGCGCCAAGAAGGGGGGCACAGATACGCAGTATTTT